The subject of this entry is one T cell receptor beta chain. The CDR3 has 15 amino acids. Trimming removed 5 bases from V and 3 bases from J, with 15 bases in between. The germline CDR1 and CDR2 sequences are SGHVS and FQNEAQ. Time point of the sample: baseline, week 1 (first vaccination visit). Treatment specified: pre-vaccination baseline after standard-of-care therapy. The table came from immunoSEQ multiplex PCR; TCRdb's copy has only in-frame clones and leaves some out. Counted here are tens of thousands of clones, 79% occurring once; the ten biggest clones make up over 8%. The source of the sample is a study of a mutant IDH1 vaccine in newly diagnosed glioma. At the level of the study: Treated patients, around 60% male and around 40% female, averaged about 40 years of age.

The specimen was PBMCs, collected from a glioma patient treated with radiotherapy, temozolomide or both. This clonotype was sampled from a man aged 45-65 years with glioma. The chain couples TRBV7-8 to TRBJ2-3; the D gene is possibly TRBD2 (6 bases). The CDR3 region has the DNA TGTGCCAGCAGCCAAGTCGGGGGTTTTACAGATACGCAGTATTTT. The encoded protein is CASSQVGGFTDTQYF.